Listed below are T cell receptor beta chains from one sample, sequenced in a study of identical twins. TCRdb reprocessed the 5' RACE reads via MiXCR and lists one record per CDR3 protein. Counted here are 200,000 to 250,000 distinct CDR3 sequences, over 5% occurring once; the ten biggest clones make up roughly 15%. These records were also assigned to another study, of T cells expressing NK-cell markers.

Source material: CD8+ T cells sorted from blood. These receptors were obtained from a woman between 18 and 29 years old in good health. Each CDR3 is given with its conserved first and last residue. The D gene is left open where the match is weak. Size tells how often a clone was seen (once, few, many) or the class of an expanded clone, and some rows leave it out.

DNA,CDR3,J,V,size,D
TGTGCCACCTTTGGTGACAGGCTTTATGGCTACACCTTC,CATFGDRLYGYTF,TRBJ1-2,TRBV2,few,-
TGTGCCAGCAGCTGGCAGGGCATTTTCCTCGATGGCTACACCTTC,CASSWQGIFLDGYTF,TRBJ1-2,TRBV3-1,-,-
TGCAGTGCTGCTCACCGGGACAGGAGCTTCGGGGGCTACACCTTC,CSAAHRDRSFGGYTF,TRBJ1-2,TRBV20-1,many,TRBD1
TGTGCCAGCAGCGCCGAGGGACAATCAAAAGGCTACACCTTC,CASSAEGQSKGYTF,TRBJ1-2,TRBV9,many,-
TGTGCCAGCAGCCTGACAGGGACCACTGAAGCTTTCTTT,CASSLTGTTEAFF,TRBJ1-1,TRBV12-3/TRBV12-4,few,TRBD1
TGCGCCAGCAGCCTCGGACAGACTTATAGCAATCAGCCCCAGCATTTT,CASSLGQTYSNQPQHF,TRBJ1-5,TRBV4-1,-,-
TGTGCCAGCAGCCAGGGGGGGCGCAATCAGCCCCAGCATTTT,CASSQGGRNQPQHF,TRBJ1-5,TRBV7-9,many,TRBD1
TGCAGCGTTCCGGGACAGGGTGGCTACGAGCAGTACTTC,CSVPGQGGYEQYF,TRBJ2-7,TRBV29-1,many,TRBD1
TGTGCCAGCGTTGGACAACCGTTCCGCACAGATACGCAGTATTTT,CASVGQPFRTDTQYF,TRBJ2-3,TRBV27,-,-
TGTGCCAGCAGTTCCCATCGGGGGGAAAAACTGTTTTTT,CASSSHRGEKLFF,TRBJ1-4,TRBV6-5,-,-
TGTGCCAGCAGCTCACGGACAGGGAAGAACTACAATGAGCAGTTCTTC,CASSSRTGKNYNEQFF,TRBJ2-1,TRBV7-8,-,TRBD1
TGTGCCAGCAGACGGCCCGGGACAATGAACACTGAAGCTTTCTTT,CASRRPGTMNTEAFF,TRBJ1-1,TRBV7-9,-,-
TGTGCCAGCAGTTCTGCGGGCTCCTACGAGCAGTACTTC,CASSSAGSYEQYF,TRBJ2-7,TRBV2,-,-
TGTGCCAGCAGCCTTGGACAGGAGGGAACCGGGGAGCTGTTTTTT,CASSLGQEGTGELFF,TRBJ2-2,TRBV7-9,-,-
TGTGCCAGCAGCTTGTGGTCTGTTCTGGATACGCAGTATTTT,CASSLWSVLDTQYF,TRBJ2-3,TRBV11-2,-,-
TGTGCCAGCAGTTCCCCCCGGACAGGGTCTAGTGGCTACACCTTC,CASSSPRTGSSGYTF,TRBJ1-2,TRBV6-5,many,TRBD1
TGTGCCTCCAGCAAGGAGGTCGCGGGGAGACCTGGTAGTGAGCAGTTCTTC,CASSKEVAGRPGSEQFF,TRBJ2-1,TRBV21-1,-,-
TGTGCCAGCAGCGCGGGGGGGCATCCCTCTACCTACGAGCAGTACTTC,CASSAGGHPSTYEQYF,TRBJ2-7,TRBV9,-,TRBD2
TGTGCCAGCAGTTACCCGGACAGCCCCACTAACTATGGCTACACCTTC,CASSYPDSPTNYGYTF,TRBJ1-2,TRBV6-2/TRBV6-3,few,-
TGCAGCGTTCCAGGACCTGGCAATGAGCAGTTCTTC,CSVPGPGNEQFF,TRBJ2-1,TRBV29-1,many,-
TGTGCCAGCAGTACCGAAATAGCGGGGGCGGGCTACGAGCAGTACTTC,CASSTEIAGAGYEQYF,TRBJ2-7,TRBV7-9,-,TRBD2
TGTGCCAGCAGCCTCCGGGACACATACGAGCAGTACTTC,CASSLRDTYEQYF,TRBJ2-7,TRBV12-3/TRBV12-4,few,-
TGTGCCAGCAGGGGCTACGGGGGCACAGATACGCAGTATTTT,CASRGYGGTDTQYF,TRBJ2-3,TRBV2,-,-
TGTGCCAGCAGGTCCGGGACTCTCATCTACAATGAGCAGTTCTTC,CASRSGTLIYNEQFF,TRBJ2-1,TRBV5-5,-,-
TGTGCCAGTTCCCCGGACAGGATTGGCAATTCACCCCTCCACTTT,CASSPDRIGNSPLHF,TRBJ1-6,TRBV19,few,TRBD1
TGTGCCAGCACCATAATAGGTAGGGGCCCGAACACTGAAGCTTTCTTT,CASTIIGRGPNTEAFF,TRBJ1-1,TRBV7-9,many,-
TGTGCCAGCAGCATCCTTGGGACGGAGCAGTTCTTC,CASSILGTEQFF,TRBJ2-1,TRBV9,few,-
TGTGCCAGCAGTTTTGGCACTAGCGGGAGGGCCTCCCCTAATGAGCAGTTCTTC,CASSFGTSGRASPNEQFF,TRBJ2-1,TRBV12-3/TRBV12-4,few,TRBD2
TGTGCCAGCAGCTTAGTCGCTAGCGGGGACGATGAGCAGTTCTTC,CASSLVASGDDEQFF,TRBJ2-1,TRBV7-8,many,TRBD2
TGTGCCACCCAACTAGCCGGGGAGACCCAGTACTTC,CATQLAGETQYF,TRBJ2-5,TRBV15,many,-
TGTGCCAGCAGCGCCATCGGGACAGGGGAAGGCTACACCTTC,CASSAIGTGEGYTF,TRBJ1-2,TRBV2,many,TRBD1
TGTGCCAGCAGTTTAGGGTCCCTAGGTGGATACAATGAGCAGTTCTTC,CASSLGSLGGYNEQFF,TRBJ2-1,TRBV12-3/TRBV12-4,few,-
TGTGCCAGCAGCCAAGAACCCCTAGAGGGGACCCAGTACTTC,CASSQEPLEGTQYF,TRBJ2-5,TRBV14,few,-
TGTGCCAGCAGCCAAGACCGAGGACAGGGGAGGAACTATGGCTACACCTTC,CASSQDRGQGRNYGYTF,TRBJ1-2,TRBV4-2,-,TRBD1
TGCAGTGCTAGGGTCGGTTGGCGGGGGGATTACGAGCAGTACTTC,CSARVGWRGDYEQYF,TRBJ2-7,TRBV20-1,few,TRBD2
TGCAGCGTTCGGGATGGGACCCAGTACTTC,CSVRDGTQYF,TRBJ2-5,TRBV29-1,-,-
TGTGCCACCAGCAGACGCCGACAGAGCAATCAGCCCCAGCATTTT,CATSRRRQSNQPQHF,TRBJ1-5,TRBV15,-,-
TGTGCCAGCAGTTCACCAGATACGCAGTATTTT,CASSSPDTQYF,TRBJ2-3,TRBV12-3/TRBV12-4,many,-
TGTGCCAGCAGTAGCGGAGGTGGGGAGTTCTTC,CASSSGGGEFF,TRBJ2-1,TRBV6-1,-,-